The sequence of this T cell receptor (beta chain) was determined in a study of OX40 agonist ivuxolimab in advanced cancers. Looking at the study overall: Two patients with cutaneous melanoma and one with hepatocellular carcinoma, three in total, showed partial responses.

About this clone: Antigen specificity is unknown.

There are 15 residues in the CDR3. The V gene lost 1 base and the J gene lost 2 bases, with 11 bases spanning the gap. CDR1 and CDR2 (germline): LNHDA, SQIVND (reference sequence). General study points: Among T cells, CD8+ cells averaged more expanded clones than CD4+ cells. Certain nonresponders likewise exhibited a low normalized T-cell clonal expansion.

This table comes from immunoSEQ multiplex PCR, and its TCRdb copy is limited to in-frame clones, with some not included. The data hold around 10,000 clones, with more than 60% observed a single time. The chain combines TRBV19 with TRBJ1-1, with D unclear. Source: CD4+ or CD8+ T cells sorted from blood, taken in a trial of the OX40 agonist ivuxolimab. The receptor was isolated from an adult with an advanced solid tumor such as melanoma, head and neck, liver or kidney cancer. CDR3 nucleotide sequence: TGTGCCAGTAGTATAGTACACAGTTTAAACACTGAAGCTTTCTTT. Its translation is CASSIVHSLNTEAFF.